Each of the 7 T cell receptor beta chains below was sequenced from the same sample in a study of blood T cell repertoires in COVID-19. Profiled with immunoSEQ multiplex PCR; TCRdb holds only in-frame clones, not every one. The data show approximately 220,000 clones, about 86% seen once. Sequenced input: peripheral blood. Receptors were obtained from a man aged 55 to 69 who had recovered from COVID-19.

This chain uses TRBV19 with TRBJ1-3, with D hard to call. CDR3 size: 11 residues. Trimming shortened V by 8 bases and J by 3 bases, and 5 bases separated the two germline ends. In germline, CDR1 is LNHDA, CDR2 SQIVND (reference sequence). This chain's CDR3 is CASGFGNTIYF. The CDR3 coding sequence is TGTGCCAGTGGCTTTGGAAACACCATATATTTT.

The chain joins TRBV3-1 (or the pseudogene TRBV3-2) to TRBJ1-2; a possible D gene is TRBD1 (5 bases). The CDR3 length is 14 residues. Per the germline V gene, CDR1 is LGHDT and CDR2 is YNNKEL (reference sequence). Between the trimmed V and J ends, which lost 7 bases and 6 bases, there was a span of 18 bases. The CDR3 sequence is CASMVEGNSDGYTF. CDR3 nucleotide sequence: TGTGCCAGCATGGTGGAGGGGAATAGCGATGGCTACACCTTC.

The chain uses TRBV7-8 and TRBJ1-2; 8 positions match TRBD1. The germline CDR1 and CDR2 sequences are SGHVS and FQNEAQ. This CDR3 region has 14 residues. The ends lost 5 bases at V and 7 bases at J; junction bases unmatched: 9. The chain's CDR3 is CASSVDRGLRGYTF. DNA for the CDR3: TGTGCCAGCAGCGTAGACAGGGGCCTCCGTGGCTACACCTTC. Full variable domain (rest looked up from reference TRBV7-8 and TRBJ1-2): GAGVSQSPRYKVAKRGQDVALRCDPISGHVSLFWYQQALGQGPEFLTYFQNEAQLDKSGLPSDRFFAERPEGSVSTLKIQRTQQEDSAVYLCASSVDRGLRGYTFGSGTRLTVV.

V gene TRBV7-2 combines with J gene TRBJ1-3, with D perhaps TRBD1 (5 bases). The CDR3 loop spans 15 amino acids. Germline CDR1 and CDR2: SGHTA and FQGNSA. V lost 4 bases and J lost 4, with 14 bases in between. The CDR3 reads CASSYSGTAGNTIYF. CDR3 DNA: TGTGCCAGCAGCTACTCCGGGACTGCCGGAAACACCATATATTTT.

The CDR3 region is CASKGRNYGYTF. For the CDR3, the DNA is TGTGCCAGCAAAGGCAGGAACTATGGCTACACCTTC. The chain carries TRBV2 and TRBJ1-2, with D hard to call. The CDR3 spans 12 residues. Per germline, CDR1 SNHLY and CDR2 FYNNEI. V was shortened by 7 bases and J by 2 bases, with 8 bases between the two germline ends.

The rearrangement links TRBV7-2 to TRBJ1-2, with unresolved D. V was shortened by 4 bases and J by 2 bases, with 5 bases between the two germline ends. The CDR3 spans 12 residues. CDR1 is SGHTA and CDR2 is FQGNSA in the germline V gene. The CDR3 is CASSSGNYGYTF. The CDR3 DNA is TGTGCCAGCAGCTCCGGGAACTATGGCTACACCTTC. The full variable domain, completed using reference TRBV7-2 and TRBJ1-2, is GAGVSQSPSNKVTEKGKDVELRCDPISGHTALYWYRQSLGQGLEFLIYFQGNSAPDKSGLPSDRFSAERTGGSVSTLTIQRTQQEDSAVYLCASSSGNYGYTFGSGTRLTVV.

J is TRBJ1-2 and V is TRBV3-1 (or the pseudogene TRBV3-2); 7 positions agree with TRBD1. The CDR3 sequence is 14 residues long. Germline V lookup: CDR1 LGHDT, CDR2 YNNKEL (reference sequence). V shed 4 bases and J 8 bases; nucleotides not matched to a gene: 10. The CDR3 loop reads CASSPRQGSGGYTF. CDR3 in DNA: TGTGCCAGCAGCCCCCGACAGGGATCGGGGGGCTACACCTTC.